Listed below are T cell receptor beta chains from one sample, sequenced in a study of neurological immune-mediated disorders. TCRdb fed the 5' RACE reads into MiXCR, producing one record per CDR3 protein. The table shows 75,000 to 85,000 distinct CDR3 sequences, with under 20% occurring only once. The specimen was PBMCs. The source is a woman between 40 and 55 years old in good health. Both conserved end residues are part of each CDR3. The D gene is left open where the match is weak. Clone size is stated in some rows and not others, as once, few, many or a class when expanded.

TRBV12-5,few,TRBJ1-2,-,TGTGCTAGTGGTTTTATGTTGTCGGACTACACCTTC,CASGFMLSDYTF
TRBV4-3,many,TRBJ2-5,TRBD2,TGCGCCAGCAGCCAGGCGCGGGACGGGGGGGACTACCAAGAGACCCAGTACTTC,CASSQARDGGDYQETQYF
TRBV7-2,many,TRBJ2-6,TRBD1,TGTGCCAGCAGCTCGCCAGGGGGCGCTGGGGCCAACGTCCTGACTTTC,CASSSPGGAGANVLTF
TRBV2,-,TRBJ2-1,TRBD2,TGTGCCAGCAGCCCCTGGCGGGGGGGCGCTGAGCAGTTCTTC,CASSPWRGGAEQFF
TRBV5-1,many,TRBJ1-2,TRBD1,TGCGCCAGCAGCCTTGACAGGGGTTACTATGGCTACACCTTC,CASSLDRGYYGYTF
TRBV5-1,-,TRBJ1-1,-,TGCGCCAGCAGCTCGCAGGCCGGAATCATGAACACTGAAGCTTTCTTT,CASSSQAGIMNTEAFF
TRBV6-5,many,TRBJ1-2,-,TGTGCCAGTAGTTTCTTACAGGGACTCCGCTATGGCTACACCTTC,CASSFLQGLRYGYTF
TRBV5-1,-,TRBJ1-2,TRBD1,TGCGCCAGCAGCTTGGAGGGGACAGGGGCGTTTGGCTACACCTTC,CASSLEGTGAFGYTF
TRBV20-1,many,TRBJ2-1,TRBD2,TGCAGTGCTAGGAGCGGGACTGATCCCTACAATGAGCAGTTCTTC,CSARSGTDPYNEQFF
TRBV12-3/TRBV12-4,-,TRBJ2-7,TRBD2,TGTGCCAGCAGTTTCGGGGGGGTGAGCTCCTACGGGCAGTACTTC,CASSFGGVSSYGQYF
TRBV5-1,many,TRBJ2-5,TRBD1,TGCGCCAGCAGCTGGGGTGACAGGGAAGAGACCCAGTACTTC,CASSWGDREETQYF
TRBV20-1,-,TRBJ2-1,TRBD2,TGCAGTGCTACCCGGGGACTAGCGGGAGGGTCAGGTGAGCAGTTCTTC,CSATRGLAGGSGEQFF
TRBV14,few,TRBJ2-3,-,TGTGCCAGCAGCCAAGAACTAGATTCTACGCAGTATTTT,CASSQELDSTQYF
TRBV7-6,-,TRBJ2-5,-,TGTGCCAGCAGCCCACTTGCTCAAGAGACCCAGTACTTC,CASSPLAQETQYF
TRBV24-1,many,TRBJ1-1,TRBD1,TGTGCCACCAGTGATATTGCAGGGGGCTCTAACACTGAAGCTTTCTTT,CATSDIAGGSNTEAFF
TRBV4-1,many,TRBJ2-3,-,TGCGCCAGCAGCCAAGGGTACCTAGCTAAAGATACGCAGTATTTT,CASSQGYLAKDTQYF
TRBV24-1,many,TRBJ2-5,-,TGTGCCACTAGCCGGGGCGAAGAAGAGACCCAGTACTTC,CATSRGEEETQYF
TRBV12-3/TRBV12-4,many,TRBJ1-5,-,TGTGCCAGCAACCACAGGGTCGGCCAGCCCCAGCATTTT,CASNHRVGQPQHF
TRBV7-2,many,TRBJ1-6,-,TGTGCCAGCAGTATGGGGCTGAGAAATTCACCCCTCCACTTT,CASSMGLRNSPLHF
TRBV20-1,many,TRBJ2-1,TRBD1,TGCAGTGCTAGTACCGGACAGGAAACCCACAATGAGCAGTTCTTC,CSASTGQETHNEQFF
TRBV7-2,many,TRBJ2-5,-,TGTGCCAGCAGCTTAGGGGGGGGCGCGGAGACCCAGTACTTC,CASSLGGGAETQYF
TRBV20-1,many,TRBJ1-6,-,TGCAGTGCCCCCCCATCGGGTAGCGCCTATAATTCACCCCTCCACTTT,CSAPPSGSAYNSPLHF
TRBV18,many,TRBJ2-7,-,TGTGCCAGCTCACCAGGACACGAGCAGTACTTC,CASSPGHEQYF
TRBV5-5,many,TRBJ1-1,-,TGTGCCAGCAGCCCGAGGGGGGGGACTGAAGCTTTCTTT,CASSPRGGTEAFF
TRBV7-2,many,TRBJ2-7,-,TGTGCCAGCAGCTTAGGAGTCTCCTACGAGCAGTACTTC,CASSLGVSYEQYF
TRBV12-3/TRBV12-4,many,TRBJ2-5,-,TGTGCCAGCAGTTTAAGTGTCATAGAGACCCAGTACTTC,CASSLSVIETQYF
TRBV6-2/TRBV6-3,many,TRBJ2-4,-,TGTGCCAGCAACCCGGGAGAGCAATTAGCCAAAAACATTCAGTACTTC,CASNPGEQLAKNIQYF
TRBV5-1,many,TRBJ2-1,-,TGCGCCAGCAGCTTGGATCCGGACGGACTCAATGAGCAGTTCTTC,CASSLDPDGLNEQFF
TRBV7-8,many,TRBJ2-1,TRBD1,TGTGCCAGCAGCTTACCCCCGAGGGGGCCCTACAATGAGCAGTTCTTC,CASSLPPRGPYNEQFF
TRBV29-1,many,TRBJ2-2,TRBD2,TGCAGCACCCGGCGGGGGATGAACACCGGGGAGCTGTTTTTT,CSTRRGMNTGELFF
TRBV5-1,many,TRBJ2-1,TRBD1,TGCGCCAGCAGCCCCGGTGGACAGGGGGCTGGAGAGCAGTTCTTC,CASSPGGQGAGEQFF
TRBV10-3,many,TRBJ2-1,-,TGTGCCGCAGGATCACCAGGGGAATCTAGTTCCTACAATGAGCAGTTCTTC,CAAGSPGESSSYNEQFF
TRBV19,-,TRBJ1-1,-,TGTGCCAGTAGCGGGACAAGGGACACTGAAGCTTTCTTT,CASSGTRDTEAFF
TRBV7-3,many,TRBJ1-1,-,TGTGCCAGCAGCTTAATAGGGGAGGGTGAAGCTTTCTTT,CASSLIGEGEAFF
TRBV6-2/TRBV6-3,many,TRBJ2-2,-,TGTGCCACTCCGGACACGAACACCGGGGAGCTGTTTTTT,CATPDTNTGELFF
TRBV30,-,TRBJ1-1,-,TGTGCCTGGAGTGTAGCAGGGCGGTACGGCGACACTGAAGCTTTCTTT,CAWSVAGRYGDTEAFF
TRBV7-9,many,TRBJ1-4,-,TGTGCCAGCAGTAGGTTTATCGATGGGAATCGGGAAAAACTGTTTTTT,CASSRFIDGNREKLFF
TRBV2,-,TRBJ2-3,-,TGTGCCAGCAGTGAGGGCCCCTGGGGCCCAGATACGCAGTATTTT,CASSEGPWGPDTQYF
TRBV4-1,-,TRBJ2-5,-,TGCGCCAACATCTGGGGGGTATCACAAGAGACCCAGTACTTC,CANIWGVSQETQYF
TRBV2,many,TRBJ2-5,-,TGTGCCAGCAGTGAGGAGGGGGGGGAGACCCAGTACTTC,CASSEEGGETQYF
TRBV6-5,many,TRBJ1-4,-,TGTGCCAGCAGCTCGGGGGGAAGCGCAACTAATGAAAAACTGTTTTTT,CASSSGGSATNEKLFF
TRBV7-2,many,TRBJ1-4,-,TGTGCCAGCAGCCGGGAGGGGGAGGGGGGTGAAAAACTGTTTTTT,CASSREGEGGEKLFF
TRBV18,many,TRBJ2-1,TRBD2,TGTGCCAGCTCACCTGGACTAGCGGGCAATGAGCAGTTCTTC,CASSPGLAGNEQFF
TRBV5-1,many,TRBJ2-3,-,TGCGCCAGCAAATCAGGGGCGGGAATCCCAGATACGCAGTATTTT,CASKSGAGIPDTQYF
TRBV12-3/TRBV12-4,-,TRBJ2-5,-,TGTGCCAGCAGCTATTCAGGGGGGGAAGAGACCCAGTACTTC,CASSYSGGEETQYF
TRBV20-1,many,TRBJ2-2,-,TGCAGTGCTACGGGAGACAGGGAATCCGGGGAGCTGTTTTTT,CSATGDRESGELFF
TRBV28,-,TRBJ2-1,-,TGTGCCAGCAGTTTATATGATTTGAGCTCCTACAATGAGCAGTTCTTC,CASSLYDLSSYNEQFF
TRBV12-3/TRBV12-4,many,TRBJ2-3,-,TGTGCCAGCTTCCGTACTAGCCCCACAGATACGCAGTATTTT,CASFRTSPTDTQYF
TRBV20-1,many,TRBJ2-5,-,TGCAGTGCTAGAGGTCAGCGCGGGGTGGCCCAAGAGACCCAGTACTTC,CSARGQRGVAQETQYF
TRBV5-5,many,TRBJ2-1,TRBD2,TGTGCCAGCAGCTTGGATGGGGGAGGGTACAATGAGCAGTTCTTC,CASSLDGGGYNEQFF
TRBV4-3,many,TRBJ2-7,-,TGCGCCAGCAGCCAAGATAGCGGTTACGAGCAGTACTTC,CASSQDSGYEQYF
TRBV20-1,once,TRBJ1-1,-,TGCAGAGCTTTGCGACAGAGAAGGGACACTGAAGCTTTCTTT,CRALRQRRDTEAFF
TRBV29-1,many,TRBJ1-1,-,TGCAGCGTAGGACGGCCGAACACTGAAGCTTTCTTT,CSVGRPNTEAFF
TRBV7-3,many,TRBJ1-2,-,TGTGCCAGCAGCTTAACCGGACAGAAGGCTAACTATGGCTACACCTTC,CASSLTGQKANYGYTF
TRBV6-2/TRBV6-3,-,TRBJ1-2,-,TGTGCCAGCACCCTAAGCGGGACCTATGGCTACACCTTC,CASTLSGTYGYTF